These T cell receptor beta chains were read from a single sample in a study of radiation and T cells in renal cell carcinoma. Generated by immunoSEQ multiplex PCR, the TCRdb table keeps only in-frame clones and is missing some. The sample holds about 18,000 clones; approximately 59% are singletons and the top ten take around a third. Sequenced here: tumor tissue, sampled from a patient whose treatment was nephrectomy without radiotherapy. Every receptor here comes from a man in his fifties with renal cell carcinoma. The CDR3 runs from the conserved cysteine through the conserved F or W. D genes are given only for firm matches. Rows may omit the clone size; those that give it use once, few, many or a size class.

TRBJ2-7 | TRBV5-1 | TRBD1 | - | 13 | CASSPGQGRSQYF | TGCGCCAGCAGCCCGGGACAGGGAAGGTCGCAGTACTTC
TRBJ1-1 | TRBV5-1 | TRBD1 | few | 13 | CASTGQGGTEAFF | TGCGCCAGCACCGGACAGGGGGGCACTGAAGCTTTCTTT
TRBJ1-4 | TRBV7-9 | - | few | 14 | CASSLLSANEKLFF | TGTGCCAGCAGCTTGCTTTCCGCTAATGAAAAACTGTTTTTT
TRBJ2-3 | TRBV2 | TRBD2 | - | 17 | CASSKNGLAGVADTQYF | TGTGCCAGCAGTAAAAACGGACTAGCGGGAGTAGCAGATACGCAGTATTTT
TRBJ1-2 | TRBV7-8 | - | - | 14 | CASSFGGSNYGYTF | TGTGCCAGCAGCTTCGGGGGTAGTAACTATGGCTACACCTTC
TRBJ1-1 | TRBV6-1 | - | - | 16 | CASSAGTPGWYTEAFF | TGTGCCAGCAGTGCCGGGACCCCGGGATGGTATACTGAAGCTTTCTTT
TRBJ1-2 | TRBV5-4 | - | - | 15 | CASSTSYRASYGYTF | TGTGCCAGCAGCACCTCCTACAGGGCTTCCTATGGCTACACCTTC
TRBJ1-6 | TRBV2 | - | - | 14 | CASSVRDFNSPLHF | TGTGCCAGCAGTGTTCGGGATTTTAATTCACCCCTCCACTTT
TRBJ2-1 | TRBV5-1 | TRBD2 | few | 17 | CASSFTSGPSSYNEQFF | TGCGCCAGCAGCTTCACTAGCGGCCCCAGCTCCTACAATGAGCAGTTCTTC
TRBJ1-4 | TRBV27 | - | - | 13 | CASSLKHREKLFF | TGTGCCAGCAGTTTGAAGCATAGAGAAAAACTGTTTTTT
TRBJ2-5 | TRBV14 | TRBD2 | - | 15 | CASSQGRTRQETQYF | TGTGCCAGCAGCCAAGGCAGGACTAGACAAGAGACCCAGTACTTC
TRBJ2-7 | TRBV5-1 | TRBD1 | few | 14 | CASSFQGQGYEQYF | TGCGCCAGCAGCTTTCAGGGACAGGGCTACGAGCAGTACTTC
TRBJ2-2 | TRBV9 | - | - | 13 | CASSVGSTGELFF | TGTGCCAGCAGCGTAGGCTCCACCGGGGAGCTGTTTTTT
TRBJ1-1 | TRBV5-1 | - | few | 13 | CASQLFQNTEAFF | TGCGCCAGCCAACTGTTCCAGAACACTGAAGCTTTCTTT
TRBJ1-2 | TRBV4-2 | - | - | 14 | CASSQDRGSLGYTF | TGTGCCAGCAGCCAAGACAGGGGATCCCTTGGCTACACCTTC
TRBJ2-2 | TRBV21-1 | - | - | 21 | CASSTRLGQGELGEDTGELFF | TGTGCCAGCAGCACTCGGCTGGGACAGGGGGAGTTAGGCGAGGACACCGGGGAGCTGTTTTTT
TRBJ1-1 | TRBV19 | - | once | 13 | CASSLSGNTEAFF | TGTGCCAGTAGTCTTAGTGGGAACACTGAAGCTTTCTTT
TRBJ2-1 | TRBV18 | TRBD2 | few | 15 | CASSPPTSGVNEQFF | TGTGCCAGCTCACCACCTACTAGCGGGGTAAATGAGCAGTTCTTC
TRBJ1-5 | TRBV19 | - | once | 14 | CASAPQASNQPQHF | TGTGCCAGTGCCCCCCAGGCTAGCAATCAGCCCCAGCATTTT
TRBJ1-1 | TRBV7-2 | TRBD1 | - | 15 | CASSVSGQGLTEAFF | TGTGCCAGCAGCGTTTCGGGACAGGGCTTAACTGAAGCTTTCTTT
TRBJ2-3 | TRBV7-9 | - | - | 15 | CASSRPAAGTDTQYF | TGTGCCAGCAGTCGGCCAGCAGCTGGCACAGATACGCAGTATTTT
TRBJ2-3 | TRBV7-2 | - | - | 16 | CAGSLGRSRGTDTQYF | TGTGCCGGCAGCTTAGGGCGGAGTAGAGGCACAGATACGCAGTATTTT
TRBJ1-5 | TRBV28 | TRBD1 | large | 15 | CASGLTGGLGQPQHF | TGTGCCAGCGGTTTGACAGGGGGCCTTGGCCAGCCCCAGCATTTT
TRBJ1-1 | TRBV7-2 | - | - | 14 | CASSLLRSGREAFF | TGTGCCAGCAGCTTACTACGCTCCGGGAGGGAAGCTTTCTTT
TRBJ2-6 | TRBV2 | TRBD1 | - | 16 | CASQRDRDAGANVLTF | TGTGCCAGCCAACGGGACAGGGATGCCGGGGCCAACGTCCTGACTTTC
TRBJ1-2 | TRBV30 | - | - | 15 | CAWSESEVYHVGYTF | TGTGCCTGGAGTGAGTCAGAAGTATACCATGTTGGCTACACCTTC
TRBJ1-1 | TRBV11-3 | - | few | 14 | CASSEHPANTEAFF | TGTGCCAGCAGTGAACACCCGGCGAACACTGAAGCTTTCTTT
TRBJ2-3 | TRBV7-9 | TRBD1 | - | 16 | CASSFTGVSGTNTQYF | TGTGCCAGCAGCTTCACAGGGGTCTCGGGCACAAATACGCAGTATTTT
TRBJ1-4 | TRBV10-3 | - | - | 15 | CAISETGTTNEKLFF | TGTGCCATCAGTGAAACAGGAACAACTAATGAAAAACTGTTTTTT
TRBJ2-2 | TRBV18 | - | - | 16 | CASSPPGLTNTGELFF | TGTGCCAGCTCACCACCAGGACTTACGAACACCGGGGAGCTGTTTTTT
TRBJ2-3 | TRBV2 | TRBD1 | - | 15 | CASSYRGRWTDTQYF | TGTGCCAGCAGTTACAGGGGGCGTTGGACAGATACGCAGTATTTT
TRBJ2-7 | TRBV7-2 | - | - | 14 | CASTDAFSSYEQYF | TGTGCCAGCACTGACGCTTTCAGCTCCTACGAGCAGTACTTC
TRBJ2-5 | TRBV5-4 | TRBD2 | - | 17 | CASSLAQRGKLQETQYF | TGTGCCAGCAGCTTGGCCCAGCGGGGCAAACTCCAAGAGACCCAGTACTTC
TRBJ2-3 | TRBV7-7 | - | - | 15 | CASSPVSGLTDTQYF | TGTGCCAGCAGTCCCGTGAGCGGGCTCACAGATACGCAGTATTTT
TRBJ1-5 | TRBV19 | - | few | 12 | CASSIVAQPQHF | TGTGCCAGTAGTATAGTGGCTCAGCCCCAGCATTTT
TRBJ1-2 | TRBV2 | - | - | 14 | CASSRRDTNYGYTF | TGTGCCAGCAGTAGGAGGGATACTAACTATGGCTACACCTTC
TRBJ2-2 | TRBV7-3 | - | - | 15 | CASSADRGATGELFF | TGTGCCAGCAGCGCGGACAGAGGAGCCACCGGGGAGCTGTTTTTT
TRBJ2-5 | TRBV29-1 | TRBD2 | - | 12 | CSVPGGEKTQYF | TGCAGCGTCCCTGGGGGGGAGAAGACCCAGTACTTC
TRBJ2-3 | TRBV7-9 | - | - | 14 | CASSFQQSTDTQYF | TGTGCCAGCAGCTTTCAACAGAGCACAGATACGCAGTATTTT
TRBJ1-5 | TRBV11-2 | - | - | 13 | CASSTGTNQPQHF | TGTGCCAGCAGTACAGGGACCAATCAGCCCCAGCATTTT